The following is a TCR beta chain sequence with its context. These data come from a study of cytomegalovirus exposure and HLA in healthy donors. CDR1 is MNHEY, CDR2 SVGAGI, per germline. The CDR3 is 15 amino acids. The V end lost 0 bases, the J end lost 2 bases, and 11 bases lay between the germline ends. Measured with immunoSEQ multiplex PCR; TCRdb has only the in-frame clones, and not every one. This table holds roughly 130,000 clones, 85% to 90% found once. The clonotype comes from a man aged 18 to 35 in good health and CMV-seronegative. The rearrangement uses TRBV6-5 and TRBJ2-7, with D perhaps TRBD2 (5 bases). The specimen was PBMCs. The CDR3 DNA is TGTGCCAGCAGTTACTCCTTCCTAGCCCCCTACGAGCAGTACTTC. This translates into CASSYSFLAPYEQYF.